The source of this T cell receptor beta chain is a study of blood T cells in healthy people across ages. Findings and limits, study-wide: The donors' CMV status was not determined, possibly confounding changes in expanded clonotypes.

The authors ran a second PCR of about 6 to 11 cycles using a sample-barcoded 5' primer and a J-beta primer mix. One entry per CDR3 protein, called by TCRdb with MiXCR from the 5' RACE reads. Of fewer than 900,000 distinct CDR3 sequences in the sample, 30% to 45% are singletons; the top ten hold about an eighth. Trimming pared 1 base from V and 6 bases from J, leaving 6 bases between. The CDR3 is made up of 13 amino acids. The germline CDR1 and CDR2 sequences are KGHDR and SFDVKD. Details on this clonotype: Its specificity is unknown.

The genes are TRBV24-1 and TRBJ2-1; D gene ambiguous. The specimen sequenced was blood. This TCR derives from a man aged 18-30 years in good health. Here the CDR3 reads CATSDFRSNEQFF. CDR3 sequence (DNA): TGTGCCACCAGTGATTTTAGGTCCAATGAGCAGTTCTTC.